A single sample is the source of the 26 T cell receptor beta chains below, sequenced in a study of shared clonotypes between healthy human individuals (TCRdb year 2020). Libraries came from the immunoSEQ multiplex PCR assay. The table was pulled from immuneACCESS by TCRdb, which kept in-frame rearrangements only. Such tables lose some clones; where checked, under half of the loss comes from unresolved V genes, and the rest has no known cause. For this sample the table gives about 230,000 clones, of which approximately 65% were detected only once. Clones ranked in the top ten supply more than 9.5% of the sample. What was sequenced was memory CD4+ T cells sorted from blood. The cell subset or site label corresponds to: CD45RA-negative fraction. These receptors all stem from a man aged 30 to 39 in good health.

With respect to this clone: This same CDR3 is encoded by further DNA sequences in the sample. V is TRBV11-3 and J is TRBJ2-1, with TRBD2 matching 8 bases. The V gene's germline CDR1 is SGHNT and CDR2 YENEEA. With V trimmed by 2 bases and J by 4 bases, 1 base remained unmatched. The CDR3 is made up of 14 amino acids. The CDR3, as DNA: TGTGCCAGCAGCTTAACTAGCGGATACAATGAGCAGTTCTTC. It is translated as CASSLTSGYNEQFF.

The chain combines TRBV6-1 with TRBJ2-1; the D gene is possibly TRBD1 (5 bases). The germline V gene encodes CDR1 MNHNS and CDR2 SASEGT. The CDR3 has 13 residues. Trimming removed 8 bases at V and 4 bases at J, with 12 bases between. In nucleotides, the CDR3 is TGTGCCAGCCAATGGGGCTTGTACAATGAGCAGTTCTTC. Protein product: CASQWGLYNEQFF.

The chain combines TRBV7-8 with TRBJ2-5; 12 nucleotides align to TRBD1. The germline gives CDR1 SGHVS, CDR2 FQNEAQ. The length of the CDR3 is 16 residues. The V and J ends lost 0 bases and 4 bases, in that order; junction bases with no gene match: 3. CDR3 DNA: TGTGCCAGCAGCTTAGCGAGGGACAGGGGGCGAGAGACCCAGTACTTC. Protein product: CASSLARDRGRETQYF.

The chain is built from TRBV6-5 and TRBJ2-1; no firm D call. With 7 bases removed from V and 7 bases from J, the gap between germline ends came to 17 bases. The germline gives CDR1 MNHEY, CDR2 SVGAGI. CDR3 size: 14 residues. This CDR3 is CASMVERLRNEQFF. DNA of the CDR3: TGTGCCAGCATGGTCGAAAGGTTACGGAATGAGCAGTTCTTC.

The chain employs TRBV7-9 and TRBJ2-7; weak D call: TRBD2 (6 bases). V was clipped by 5 bases and J by 2 bases, with 16 bases between them. The CDR3 is made up of 15 amino acids. The germline V gene encodes CDR1 SEHNR and CDR2 FQNEAQ (reference sequence). The CDR3 nucleotides are TGTGCCAGCAGCCCACCGGGGACTTTTCCCTACGAGCAGTACTTC. Its translation is CASSPPGTFPYEQYF. Supplemented by reference TRBV7-9 and TRBJ2-7, the full variable domain reads DTGVSQNPRHKITKRGQNVTFRCDPISEHNRLYWYRQTLGQGPEFLTYFQNEAQLEKSRLLSDRFSAERPKGSFSTLEIQRTEQGDSAMYLCASSPPGTFPYEQYFGPGTRLTVT.

This chain uses TRBV18 with TRBJ2-7; no clear D. This CDR3 has 14 residues. Germline V lookup: CDR1 KGHSH, CDR2 LQKENI. The V end was cut by 4 bases, the J end by 2 bases, with 12 bases between. CDR3: CASSLGPIPYEQYF. The CDR3 coding sequence is TGTGCCAGCTCACTCGGACCGATACCCTACGAGCAGTACTTC.

This clone was found a few times. The chain uses TRBV30 and TRBJ2-3; D call uncertain. Germline CDR1 is GTSNPN and CDR2 is SVGIG (reference sequence). CDR3 length: 13 amino acids. V lost 0 bases and J 2 bases, leaving 6 bases between the germline ends. The CDR3 DNA is TGTGCCTGGAGTGTATTTTCCACAGATACGCAGTATTTT. Its protein is CAWSVFSTDTQYF.

This chain uses TRBV7-2 with TRBJ2-1; D remains unclear. Per germline, CDR1 SGHTA and CDR2 FQGNSA. This CDR3 has 11 amino acids. Trimming took off 5 bases at V and 10 bases at J, with 9 bases between the two ends. CDR3 sequence (DNA): TGTGCCAGCAGCCGACTCTTAGAGCAGTTCTTC. Protein product: CASSRLLEQFF.

The chain joins TRBV4-1 to TRBJ2-3, with D possibly matching TRBD1 (6 bases). CDR1 and CDR2 from the germline V gene are MGHRA and YSYEKL. Trimming shortened V by 4 bases and J by 2 bases, and 10 bases separated the two germline ends. This CDR3 has 14 residues. For the CDR3, the DNA is TGCGCCAGCAGCCGACAGGAGTTCACAGATACGCAGTATTTT. It is translated as CASSRQEFTDTQYF.

This rearrangement joins TRBV6-6 to TRBJ2-1; 10 positions match TRBD2. After removal of 5 bases from V and 7 bases from J, the junction contained 8 bases not matched to a gene. CDR3 length: 15 residues. The germline V gene encodes CDR1 MNHNY and CDR2 SVGAGI (reference sequence). The CDR3 DNA follows: TGTGCCAGCAGTGCCTCGAGCGGGAGGGTTAATGAGCAGTTCTTC. This sequence encodes CASSASSGRVNEQFF.

This chain uses TRBV28 with TRBJ2-2; D remains unclear. This CDR3 contains 18 residues. V was pared by 6 bases and J by 0 bases, with 20 bases between. Germline V gives CDR1 MDHEN, CDR2 SYDVKM. CDR3 residues: CASSLGWFGKSNTGELFF. In nucleotides, the CDR3 is TGTGCCAGCAGCCTAGGTTGGTTCGGCAAATCGAACACCGGGGAGCTGTTTTTT.

The V gene is TRBV18, the J gene TRBJ2-1; TRBD2 matches at 9 bases. Germline V gene sequence: CDR1 KGHSH, CDR2 LQKENI. This CDR3 has 14 amino acids. The ends lost 2 bases at V and 7 bases at J; junction bases unmatched: 3. The CDR3 DNA follows: TGTGCCAGCTCACCAGAAGGACTAGCGAATGAGCAGTTCTTC. Translated, it gives CASSPEGLANEQFF.

The chain carries TRBV4-1 and TRBJ2-2; 10 bases line up with TRBD2. The CDR3 sequence is 18 residues long. Germline CDR1 and CDR2: MGHRA and YSYEKL. With 4 bases clipped from V and 0 bases from J, the junction kept 8 bases outside the gene matches. The CDR3 DNA sequence: TGCGCCAGCAGCCTACGGACTAGCGGTACTGCGAACACCGGGGAGCTGTTTTTT. Translation gives CASSLRTSGTANTGELFF.

The J gene is TRBJ2-5, the V gene TRBV29-1; TRBD1 agrees at 11 bases. CDR3 length: 13 residues. V lost 6 bases to trimming and J lost 3 bases; unmatched junction nucleotides: 3. CDR1 and CDR2 from the germline V gene are SQVTM and ANQGSEA. In nucleotides, the CDR3 is TGCAGCGTAGGACAGGGGGCGAAAGAGACCCAGTACTTC. This codes for CSVGQGAKETQYF.

The J gene is TRBJ1-1, the V gene TRBV7-6; D is uncertain. In germline, CDR1 is SGHVS, CDR2 FNYEAQ. Trimming removed 4 bases from V and 1 base from J, with 16 bases in between. The CDR3 contains 16 residues. The CDR3 loop reads CASSSEPVQTNTEAFF. The CDR3 DNA reads as TGTGCCAGCAGCTCCGAACCCGTCCAGACGAACACTGAAGCTTTCTTT.

The chain joins TRBV7-9 to TRBJ2-2, with D tentatively TRBD1 (6 bases). This CDR3 is 16 amino acids long. V was cut by 6 bases and J by 1 base, with 15 bases left in between. Germline assignment: CDR1 SEHNR and CDR2 FQNEAQ (reference sequence). Here the CDR3 reads CASRRTQGQNTGELFF. The CDR3 DNA reads TGTGCCAGCAGACGGACCCAGGGACAGAACACCGGGGAGCTGTTTTTT. Full variable domain (rest looked up from reference TRBV7-9 and TRBJ2-2): DTGVSQNPRHKITKRGQNVTFRCDPISEHNRLYWYRQTLGQGPEFLTYFQNEAQLEKSRLLSDRFSAERPKGSFSTLEIQRTEQGDSAMYLCASRRTQGQNTGELFFGEGSRLTVL.

The rearrangement links TRBV7-2 to TRBJ2-3; D is perhaps TRBD1 (5 bases). The germline CDR1 and CDR2 sequences are SGHTA and FQGNSA. There are 14 residues in the CDR3. Trimming removed 5 bases from V and 8 bases from J, with 17 bases in between. The chain's CDR3 is CASSIIKGAGTQYF. Here the CDR3 DNA reads TGTGCCAGCAGCATAATTAAAGGGGCCGGTACGCAGTATTTT.

This chain joins TRBV11-2 and TRBJ2-4; 7 nucleotides align to TRBD1. The CDR3 is 13 amino acids. The V gene end was trimmed by 6 bases and the J gene end by 8 bases; junction bases not matched to a gene: 7. Germline V gene data show CDR1 as SGHAT and CDR2 as FQNNGV. DNA for the CDR3: TGTGCCAGCAGAAAGACAGGGTTTTACATTCAGTACTTC. This sequence encodes CASRKTGFYIQYF.

With regard to this clone: At the DNA level, this CDR3 is encoded by other sequences in the same sample as well. The chain uses TRBV9 and TRBJ2-7; D uncertain. Deletions cut 0 bases from V and 0 bases from J, with 7 bases between. The CDR3 contains 14 residues. Germline V CDR1 and CDR2: SGDLS, YYNGEE. DNA for the CDR3: TGTGCCAGCAGCGTAGAGGGCAGCTCCTACGAGCAGTACTTC. This translates into CASSVEGSSYEQYF. Filled out from reference TRBV9 and TRBJ2-7, the complete variable domain reads DSGVTQTPKHLITATGQRVTLRCSPRSGDLSVYWYQQSLDQGLQFLIQYYNGEERAKGNILERFSAQQFPDLHSELNLSSLELGDSALYFCASSVEGSSYEQYFGPGTRLTVT.

With respect to this clone: The junction departs from germline at one end; a sequencing error may be responsible. The chain couples TRBV2 to TRBJ1-1; 10 positions agree with TRBD1. This CDR3 has 15 residues. CDR1 is SNHLY and CDR2 is FYNNEI in the germline V gene. CDR3 sequence reads: CASREGQGGYTEAFF. CDR3 DNA sequence: TGTGCCAGCAGGGAAGGACAGGGGGGATACACTGAAGCTTTCTTT.

This chain joins TRBV7-8 and TRBJ1-5, with a possible D match to TRBD1 (6 bases). V was cut by 9 bases and J by 7 bases, with 19 bases left in between. There are 14 residues in the CDR3. The germline V gene has CDR1 SGHVS and CDR2 FQNEAQ. Here the CDR3 reads CARSTGGLGQPQHF. The CDR3 region has the DNA TGTGCCAGATCGACCGGGGGCCTAGGGCAGCCCCAGCATTTT.

In the case of this clone: This sample also contains other DNA sequences that code for the same CDR3. The J gene is TRBJ1-4, the V gene TRBV28; D possibly corresponds to TRBD1 (5 bases). In germline, CDR1 is MDHEN, CDR2 SYDVKM. Deletions cut 6 bases from V and 2 bases from J, with 7 bases between. The CDR3 covers 13 residues. CDR3 sequence (DNA): TGTGCCAGCAGGGAGGGGACTAATGAAAAACTGTTTTTT. Translating it yields CASREGTNEKLFF.

This chain joins TRBV2 and TRBJ2-7; D could derive from TRBD1 or TRBD2 (7 bases each). The CDR3 length is 13 residues. The germline V gene encodes CDR1 SNHLY and CDR2 FYNNEI. V was pared by 6 bases and J by 3 bases, with 12 bases between. CDR3 region: CASSGGTVYEQYF. The DNA for the CDR3 is TGTGCCAGCAGCGGGGGGACAGTCTACGAGCAGTACTTC.

J is TRBJ2-1 and V is TRBV6-4; TRBD2 agrees at 9 bases. Germline-derived CDR1 and CDR2 are MRHNA and SNTAGT. The CDR3 length is 16 residues. V gave up 4 bases and J gave up 2 bases; unmatched junction bases: 6. CDR3 DNA sequence: TGTGCCAGCAGTGGATCGGGACTAGCAACCTACAATGAGCAGTTCTTC. Translation gives CASSGSGLATYNEQFF.

The chain combines TRBV11-2 with TRBJ2-1; weak D call: TRBD2 (6 bases). CDR3 length equals 13 residues. Trimming shortened V by 4 bases and J by 12 bases, and 16 bases separated the two germline ends. The V gene's germline CDR1 is SGHAT and CDR2 FQNNGV. Written as DNA, the CDR3 is TGTGCCAGCAGCTCACTTTCGGGGGTTGGGCAGTTCTTC. Amino acids: CASSSLSGVGQFF.

This chain uses TRBV13 with TRBJ1-1, with 9 bases identical to TRBD1. This CDR3 is 12 amino acids long. The trim removed 6 bases at V and 13 bases at J, leaving 9 bases unmatched. The germline V gene encodes CDR1 PRHDT and CDR2 FYEKMQ (reference sequence). The CDR3 coding sequence is TGTGCCAGCAGTTTGACAGGGGGAACGAGTTTCTTT. It specifies CASSLTGGTSFF. The full variable domain, its missing parts supplied by reference TRBV13 and TRBJ1-1, is AAGVIQSPRHLIKEKRETATLKCYPIPRHDTVYWYQQGPGQDPQFLISFYEKMQSDKGSIPDRFSAQQFSDYHSELNMSSLELGDSALYFCASSLTGGTSFFGQGTRLTVV.